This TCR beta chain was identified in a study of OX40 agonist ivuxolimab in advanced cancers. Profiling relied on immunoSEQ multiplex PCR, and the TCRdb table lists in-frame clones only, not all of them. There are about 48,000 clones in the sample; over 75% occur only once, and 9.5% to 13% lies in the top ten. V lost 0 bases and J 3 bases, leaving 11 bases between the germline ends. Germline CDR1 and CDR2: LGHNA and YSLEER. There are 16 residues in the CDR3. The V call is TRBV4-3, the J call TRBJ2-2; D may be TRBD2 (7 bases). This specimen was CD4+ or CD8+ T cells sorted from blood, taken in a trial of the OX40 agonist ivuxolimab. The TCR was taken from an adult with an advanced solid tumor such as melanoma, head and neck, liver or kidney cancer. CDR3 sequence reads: CASSQDRGADTGELFF. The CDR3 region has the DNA TGCGCCAGCAGCCAAGATCGGGGGGCGGACACCGGGGAGCTGTTTTTT.